A single sample gave rise to the 2 T cell receptor beta chains below, sequenced in a study of shared clonotypes between healthy human individuals. Method: immunoSEQ multiplex PCR; TCRdb's copy keeps in-frame clones and lacks some. Here the sample spans 550,000 to 700,000 clones, less than 80% being singletons. The sample taken for sequencing was memory CD4+ T cells sorted from blood. The subset is: CD45RA-negative fraction. Receptors originate from a woman in her 30s in good health.

This chain links TRBV6-6 with TRBJ2-7; weak D call: TRBD2 (5 bases). V lost 4 bases and J lost 2, with 15 bases in between. Germline V gene lookup returns CDR1 MNHNY and CDR2 SVGAGI (reference sequence). The CDR3 has 15 residues. The CDR3 reads CASSSSGAAAYEQYF. Here the CDR3 DNA reads TGTGCCAGCAGTTCCAGCGGCGCAGCGGCCTACGAGCAGTACTTC.

CDR3 DNA: TGTGCCAGCAGAGAGGAGTACGAGCAGTACTTC. Its protein product is CASREEYEQYF. The V gene is TRBV2, the J gene TRBJ2-7; unclear D gene. The CDR3 is 11 amino acids. Germline CDR1 and CDR2: SNHLY and FYNNEI. V was cut by 6 bases and J by 4 bases, with 7 bases left in between.